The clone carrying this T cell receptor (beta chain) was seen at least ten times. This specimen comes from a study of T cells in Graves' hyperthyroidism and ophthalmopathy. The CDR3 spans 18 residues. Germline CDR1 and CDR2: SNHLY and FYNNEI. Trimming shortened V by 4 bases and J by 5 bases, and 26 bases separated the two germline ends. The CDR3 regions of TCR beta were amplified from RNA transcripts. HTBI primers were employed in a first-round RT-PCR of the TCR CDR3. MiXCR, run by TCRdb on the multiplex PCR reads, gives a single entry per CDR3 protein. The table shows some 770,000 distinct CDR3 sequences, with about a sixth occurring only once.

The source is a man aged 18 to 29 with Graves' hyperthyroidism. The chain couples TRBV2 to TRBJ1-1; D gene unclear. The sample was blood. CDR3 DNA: TGTGCCAGCAGTGCTCCCCCCCGCCCAGCGGGCGGTCGGACTGAAGCTTTCTTT. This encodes CASSAPPRPAGGRTEAFF.